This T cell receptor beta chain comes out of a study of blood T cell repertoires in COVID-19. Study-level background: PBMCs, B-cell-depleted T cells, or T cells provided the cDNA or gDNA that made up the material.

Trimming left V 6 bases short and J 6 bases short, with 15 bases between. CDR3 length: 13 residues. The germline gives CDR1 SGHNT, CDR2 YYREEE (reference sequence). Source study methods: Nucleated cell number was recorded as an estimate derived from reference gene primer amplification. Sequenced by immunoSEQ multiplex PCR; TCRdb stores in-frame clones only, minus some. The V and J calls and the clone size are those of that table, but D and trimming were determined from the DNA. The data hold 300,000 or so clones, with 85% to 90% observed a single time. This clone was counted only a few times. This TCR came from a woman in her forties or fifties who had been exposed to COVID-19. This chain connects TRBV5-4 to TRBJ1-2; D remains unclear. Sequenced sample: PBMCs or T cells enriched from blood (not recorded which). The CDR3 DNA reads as TGTGCCAGCACCGCCGCGGAGGTAAATGGCTACACCTTC. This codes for CASTAAEVNGYTF. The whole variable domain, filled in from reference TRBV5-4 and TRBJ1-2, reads ETGVTQSPTHLIKTRGQQVTLRCSSQSGHNTVSWYQQALGQGPQFIFQYYREEENGRGNFPPRFSGLQFPNYSSELNVNALELDDSALYLCASTAAEVNGYTFGSGTRLTVV.